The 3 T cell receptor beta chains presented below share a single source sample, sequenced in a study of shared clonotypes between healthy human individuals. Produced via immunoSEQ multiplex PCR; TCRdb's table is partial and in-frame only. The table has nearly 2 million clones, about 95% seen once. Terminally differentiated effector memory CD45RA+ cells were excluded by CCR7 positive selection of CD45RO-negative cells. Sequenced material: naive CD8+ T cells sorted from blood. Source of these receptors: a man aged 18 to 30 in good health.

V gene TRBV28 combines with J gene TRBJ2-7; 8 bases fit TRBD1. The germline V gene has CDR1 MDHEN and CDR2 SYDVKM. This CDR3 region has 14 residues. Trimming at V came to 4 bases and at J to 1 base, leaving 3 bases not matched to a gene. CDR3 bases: TGTGCCAGCAGTTACCAGGGGGCTTCCTACGAGCAGTACTTC. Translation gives CASSYQGASYEQYF. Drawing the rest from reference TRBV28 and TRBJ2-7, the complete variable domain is DVKVTQSSRYLVKRTGEKVFLECVQDMDHENMFWYRQDPGLGLRLIYFSYDVKMKEKGDIPEGYSVSREKKERFSLILESASTNQTSMYLCASSYQGASYEQYFGPGTRLTVT.

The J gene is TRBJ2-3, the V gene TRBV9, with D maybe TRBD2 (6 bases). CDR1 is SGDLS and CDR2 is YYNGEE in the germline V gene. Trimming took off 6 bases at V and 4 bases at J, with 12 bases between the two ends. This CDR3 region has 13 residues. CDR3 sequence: CASTGTEPDTQYF. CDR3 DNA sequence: TGTGCCAGCACCGGGACTGAGCCAGATACGCAGTATTTT.

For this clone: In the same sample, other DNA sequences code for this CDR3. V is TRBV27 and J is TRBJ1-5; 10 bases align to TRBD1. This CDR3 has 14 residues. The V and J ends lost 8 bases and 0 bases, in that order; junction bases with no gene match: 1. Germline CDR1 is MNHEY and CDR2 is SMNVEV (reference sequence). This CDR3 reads CASRTGGSNQPQHF. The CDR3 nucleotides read TGTGCCAGCCGGACAGGGGGTAGCAATCAGCCCCAGCATTTT.